This TCR beta chain was retrieved from a study of Graves' ophthalmopathy and Graves' hyperthyroidism. Amplified material comprised TCR beta CDR3 regions derived from RNA transcripts. HTBI primers were used in a first-round RT-PCR, which preceded a second-round multiplex PCR. TCRdb passed the multiplex PCR reads through MiXCR, listing each CDR3 protein once. The sample records over 500,000 distinct CDR3 sequences, about a fifth being singletons. General study findings and limits: Researchers report that a 13-signature model separated ophthalmopathy from stable hyperthyroidism, posting around 86% sensitivity and roughly 80% specificity. The authors also found most expanded thyroid clonotypes above 0.001 frequency in blood.

If no ophthalmopathy appeared within 18 months of follow-up, hyperthyroidism was termed stable. The source of the PBMCs was 8 to 10 ml of fresh peripheral blood. The CDR3 covers 13 residues. With V trimmed by 4 bases and J by 4 bases, 2 bases remained unmatched. This clonotype was seen at least ten times. Its cognate antigen is unknown. The TCR comes from a woman aged 18-30 years with stable Graves' hyperthyroidism. Some clones in this sample may be carry-over from other donors' samples. The gene calls are TRBV12-3 or TRBV12-4 and TRBJ1-2; 8 nucleotides align to TRBD1. Input material: peripheral blood. The CDR3 bases are TGTGCCAGCAGTTCCGACAGGGGCTATGGCTACACCTTC. It encodes CASSSDRGYGYTF.